These T cell receptor beta chains were read from a single sample in a study of spatial heterogeneity in lung cancer. TCRdb reprocessed the 5' RACE reads with MiXCR, giving one entry per CDR3 protein. The sample shows 55,000 to 75,000 distinct CDR3 sequences, roughly 8% of them seen only once. Material: PBMCs, obtained at surgery. The receptors were gathered from a female donor with early-stage non-small cell lung cancer. The CDR3 runs from the conserved cysteine through the conserved F or W. D genes are given only for firm matches. Clone size appears in some rows only: once, few, many, or a class for an expanded clone.

j_call v_call d_call clone_size cdr3_aa cdr3_nt
TRBJ1-1 TRBV6-2/TRBV6-3 - many CASSPPEGSIGDTEAFF TGTGCCAGCAGTCCCCCGGAGGGGTCGATCGGGGACACTGAAGCTTTCTTT
TRBJ1-5 TRBV28 - - CASSLRQASKNQPQHF TGTGCCAGCAGTTTACGACAGGCGTCGAAAAATCAGCCCCAGCATTTT
TRBJ2-3 TRBV7-9 - - CASSLVRGSTDTQYF TGTGCCAGCAGCTTAGTCAGAGGCAGCACAGATACGCAGTATTTT
TRBJ1-6 TRBV3-1 TRBD1 many CASSQTGANSPLHF TGTGCCAGCAGCCAGACAGGGGCCAATTCACCCCTCCACTTT
TRBJ2-5 TRBV20-1 - few CSARDPTGGEETQYF TGCAGTGCTAGAGATCCCACAGGGGGGGAGGAGACCCAGTACTTC
TRBJ2-2 TRBV29-1 - many CSATIRANFANTGELFF TGCAGCGCCACCATTAGAGCAAACTTCGCGAACACCGGGGAGCTGTTTTTT
TRBJ2-5 TRBV5-1 TRBD1 many CASSAGQGQETQYF TGCGCCAGCAGCGCCGGACAGGGCCAAGAGACCCAGTACTTC
TRBJ1-4 TRBV3-1 - - CASSFRGSNEKLFF TGTGCCAGCAGCTTTAGGGGGTCTAATGAAAAACTGTTTTTT
TRBJ2-1 TRBV9 TRBD2 few CASSLGLAGARSYNEQFF TGTGCCAGCAGCCTGGGACTAGCGGGAGCCAGGTCCTACAATGAGCAGTTCTTC
TRBJ2-5 TRBV6-5 - few CASRPQGKETQYF TGTGCCAGCAGACCTCAGGGGAAGGAGACCCAGTACTTC
TRBJ2-1 TRBV7-2 - many CASKASSYNEQFF TGTGCCAGCAAGGCTAGCTCCTACAATGAGCAGTTCTTC
TRBJ2-7 TRBV20-1 - many CSAPELGSVDYEQYF TGCAGTGCTCCCGAACTGGGTTCGGTGGACTACGAGCAGTACTTC
TRBJ2-2 TRBV12-2 - few CASRLEGAGRTGELFF TGTGCAAGTCGCTTAGAAGGTGCAGGGCGCACCGGGGAGCTGTTTTTT
TRBJ2-1 TRBV10-3 - many CAISESKSNEQFF TGTGCCATCAGTGAGTCGAAAAGCAATGAGCAGTTCTTC
TRBJ1-4 TRBV7-9 - many CASSLVVGGGEKLFF TGTGCCAGCAGCTTAGTTGTCGGGGGTGGCGAAAAACTGTTTTTT
TRBJ1-5 TRBV18 - - CASSPTQGNQPQHF TGTGCCAGCTCACCAACCCAAGGCAATCAGCCCCAGCATTTT
TRBJ2-5 TRBV3-1 - few CASSQDLSPQYF TGTGCCAGCAGCCAAGATCTGAGTCCCCAGTACTTC
TRBJ2-5 TRBV28 - many CASSVTLAGGTQYF TGTGCCAGCAGTGTTACACTGGCCGGAGGGACCCAGTACTTC
TRBJ2-7 TRBV5-4 TRBD2 - CASSLLAGEQEQYF TGTGCCAGCAGCCTACTAGCGGGAGAACAGGAGCAGTACTTC
TRBJ2-2 TRBV2 - - CASRWTGELFF TGTGCCAGCAGGTGGACCGGGGAGCTGTTTTTT
TRBJ1-2 TRBV7-9 - many CASTYGDWGYTF TGTGCCTCCACATACGGGGATTGGGGCTACACCTTC
TRBJ2-5 TRBV29-1 - - CSVYEGSRETQYF TGCAGCGTGTACGAGGGTTCGCGAGAGACCCAGTACTTC
TRBJ1-2 TRBV7-9 TRBD1 many CASSSLQGINYGYTF TGTGCCAGCAGCTCCCTACAGGGGATCAACTATGGCTACACCTTC
TRBJ2-5 TRBV6-2/TRBV6-3 TRBD2 many CASSGLAALETQYF TGTGCCAGCAGTGGACTAGCCGCCCTGGAGACCCAGTACTTC
TRBJ2-3 TRBV24-1 - many CATSDSVQGTDTQYF TGTGCCACCAGTGATTCCGTACAAGGAACAGATACGCAGTATTTT
TRBJ1-5 TRBV5-1 - - CASSLAGGQPQHF TGCGCCAGCAGCTTGGCCGGGGGCCAGCCCCAGCATTTT
TRBJ1-1 TRBV29-1 TRBD1 few CSVPGQTMNTEAFF TGCAGCGTTCCGGGACAGACAATGAACACTGAAGCTTTCTTT
TRBJ2-3 TRBV5-1 TRBD1 - CASSPTGRDTDTQYF TGCGCCAGCAGCCCGACAGGGAGAGACACAGATACGCAGTATTTT
TRBJ2-4 TRBV6-5 TRBD1 many CASSYSSGGQGAAKNIQYF TGTGCCAGCAGTTACTCATCAGGTGGACAGGGGGCCGCCAAAAACATTCAGTACTTC
TRBJ2-3 TRBV10-3 - many CAISESGGLGSDTQYF TGTGCCATCAGCGAGTCAGGGGGGCTGGGGTCAGATACGCAGTATTTT
TRBJ2-1 TRBV5-1 - many CASSLEASRYLSSSYNEQFF TGCGCCAGCAGCTTGGAGGCTAGCCGCTATTTGTCGAGCTCCTACAATGAGCAGTTCTTC
TRBJ1-5 TRBV12-3/TRBV12-4 - - CASSLRGVNQPQHF TGTGCCAGCAGTTTGAGGGGGGTCAATCAGCCCCAGCATTTT
TRBJ2-3 TRBV28 - many CASSLDGGSTDTQYF TGTGCCAGCAGTTTAGATGGCGGCAGCACAGATACGCAGTATTTT
TRBJ2-7 TRBV6-4 TRBD1 many CASRGQGGSYEQYF TGTGCCAGCAGAGGACAGGGGGGCTCCTACGAGCAGTACTTC